What follows are 5 T cell receptor beta chains derived from one specimen sequenced in a study of T cell repertoires in cytomegalovirus infection (dated by TCRdb to 2018 to 2020). TCRdb lists the instrument as Illumina HiSeq 1500. TCRdb redid the processing of the public reads, applying fastp at Q25 and MiXCR, and retained in-frame beta chains. Each CDR3 protein appears once, grouped with its most common genes and DNA. The sample records approximately 190,000 distinct CDR3 sequences, approximately 9.6% of which are singletons. The ten largest account for roughly 5.1% of the sample. The specimen sequenced was PBMCs. Receptor source: a human donor in good health (CMV status not recorded). Some clones in this sample may be carry-over from other donors' samples.

There are a few counts of this clonotype. This chain connects TRBV20-1 to TRBJ2-3; D is unresolved. CDR3 length: 17 residues. From germline, CDR1 is DFQATT and CDR2 SNEGSKA (reference sequence). Trimming took off 2 bases at V and 1 base at J, with 19 bases between the two ends. The CDR3: CSARLGGGEVRTDTQYF. In DNA, the CDR3 is TGCAGTGCTAGATTAGGCGGCGGAGAGGTCCGCACAGATACGCAGTATTTT.

This clonotype appeared many times. The J gene is TRBJ2-1, the V gene TRBV7-2, with D perhaps matching TRBD1 or TRBD2 (5 bases each). Germline CDR1 is SGHTA and CDR2 is FQGNSA. The CDR3 has 18 residues. V was trimmed by 2 bases and J by 5 bases, leaving 22 bases between them. In DNA, the CDR3 is TGTGCCAGCAGCTTACGGGGCTTCGGCCTAGGCCTCAACAATGAGCAGTTCTTC. Protein: CASSLRGFGLGLNNEQFF.

This clonotype was observed many times. DNA for the CDR3: TGTGCCAGCAGTTACGAATCTAGCGGGAAGGGCTACGAGCAGTACTTC. Translated, it gives CASSYESSGKGYEQYF. The chain uses TRBV6-6 and TRBJ2-7, with 9 bases lining up with TRBD2. In germline, CDR1 is MNHNY, CDR2 SVGAGI (reference sequence). The CDR3 length is 16 residues. The V and J ends lost 2 bases and 3 bases, in that order; junction bases with no gene match: 8.

The chain uses TRBV5-5 and TRBJ2-1, with 9 bases lining up with TRBD1. The junction had 4 bases not matched to a gene; V was cut back by 3 bases and J by 15 bases. The CDR3 covers 11 residues. Germline V gene data show CDR1 as SGHKS and CDR2 as YYEKEE (reference sequence). The CDR3 reads CASSYGTGSFF. The CDR3 DNA is TGTGCCAGCAGCTACGGGACAGGGTCGTTCTTC. Using reference TRBV5-5 and TRBJ2-1 for the parts outside the CDR3, the full variable domain is DAGVTQSPTHLIKTRGQQVTLRCSPISGHKSVSWYQQVLGQGPQFIFQYYEKEERGRGNFPDRFSARQFPNYSSELNVNALLLGDSALYLCASSYGTGSFFGPGTRLTVL.

This clonotype came up many times. This chain connects TRBV12-3 or TRBV12-4 to TRBJ2-1, with D possibly TRBD2 on 6 matching bases. The V end lost 7 bases, the J end lost 4 bases, and 11 bases lay between the germline ends. The CDR3 has 13 residues. CDR3 in DNA: TGTGCCAGCAAACGGGACTCTTACAATGAGCAGTTCTTC. Residues: CASKRDSYNEQFF.